Below are 24 T cell receptor beta chains sequenced from a single sample in a study of CD8+ T cells in alopecia areata. The authors extracted RNA and reverse transcribed it into cDNA as the sequencing template. Assay used: immunoSEQ multiplex PCR; TCRdb lists only in-frame clones, some missing. The sample holds over 70,000 clones, around two thirds seen once. As to treatment: oral pan-JAK inhibitor, 5-10 mg twice daily. Sequenced material: CD8+ T cells sorted from blood, taken at week 24, from a patient treated with tofacitinib. Receptor source: a human donor with alopecia areata.

The chain is built from TRBV7-9 and TRBJ2-7; the match to TRBD1 covers 9 bases. The V and J ends lost 8 bases and 6 bases, in that order; junction bases with no gene match: 2. Germline lookup yields CDR1 SEHNR and CDR2 FQNEAQ (reference sequence). The CDR3 runs to 11 residues. This CDR3 reads CASETGGEQYF. The CDR3, as DNA: TGTGCCAGCGAGACAGGGGGCGAGCAGTACTTC.

V is TRBV4-2 and J is TRBJ1-5, with D possibly being TRBD1 (6 bases). Trimming removed 0 bases from V and 0 bases from J, with 21 bases in between. Per the germline V gene, CDR1 is LGHNA and CDR2 is YNFKEQ. There are 20 residues in the CDR3. The CDR3 DNA reads TGTGCCAGCAGCCAAGAAGGGGGGCGGGCAAGTCGTTATAGCAATCAGCCCCAGCATTTT. Residues: CASSQEGGRASRYSNQPQHF.

This sequence joins TRBV9 and TRBJ2-1; 14 bases fit TRBD2. The CDR3 covers 15 residues. With V trimmed by 3 bases and J by 6 bases, 2 bases remained unmatched. Germline assignment: CDR1 SGDLS and CDR2 YYNGEE. CDR3 bases: TGTGCCAGCAGCGAGGGACTAGCGGGGGTCAATGAGCAGTTCTTC. This sequence encodes CASSEGLAGVNEQFF.

The V and J genes are TRBV7-3 and TRBJ2-7; D unresolved. The CDR3 is 15 residues long. Germline CDR1 SGHTA, CDR2 FQGTGA. Trimming took off 2 bases at V and 0 bases at J, with 11 bases between the two ends. The CDR3 DNA reads TGTGCCAGCAGCTTATCGGCAGACCACTCCTACGAGCAGTACTTC. This translates into CASSLSADHSYEQYF.

This clone was detected only a few times. The CDR3 nucleotides read TGCGCCAGCAGCCAAGACCCCCCAGGGGCGAACACTGAAGCTTTCTTT. It is translated as CASSQDPPGANTEAFF. The gene calls are TRBV4-3 and TRBJ1-1, with a tentative D call TRBD1 (6 bases). The CDR3 is 16 amino acids. Per the germline V gene, CDR1 is LGHNA and CDR2 is YSLEER. Trimming took 0 bases from V and 1 from J, leaving 12 bases between them.

The chain combines TRBV4-3 with TRBJ2-7; 12 positions agree with TRBD2. Germline V gene lookup returns CDR1 LGHNA and CDR2 YSLEER. The ends lost 0 bases at V and 0 bases at J; junction bases unmatched: 0. The CDR3 has 16 amino acids. The CDR3 coding sequence is TGCGCCAGCAGCCAAGAACTAGCGGGGGGCTCCTACGAGCAGTACTTC. Its translation: CASSQELAGGSYEQYF.

Written as DNA, the CDR3 is TGTGCCAGCAGCTTGTGGGGACTAGCGGGGGGAGAGACCCAGTACTTC. Translated, it gives CASSLWGLAGGETQYF. The genes are TRBV5-6 and TRBJ2-5; the match to TRBD2 covers 15 bases. Germline V gene sequence: CDR1 SGHDT, CDR2 YYEEEE. The CDR3 is 16 residues long. V gave up 1 base and J gave up 4 bases; unmatched junction bases: 2.

The chain recombines TRBV28 with TRBJ2-1; 8 nucleotides match TRBD2. CDR1 is MDHEN, CDR2 SYDVKM, per germline. The CDR3 is made up of 13 amino acids. V shed 6 bases, J shed 2 bases, and the junction held 0 bases outside the gene matches. DNA of the CDR3: TGTGCCAGCAGGGGACTAGCCTACAATGAGCAGTTCTTC. It encodes CASRGLAYNEQFF.

This chain uses TRBV7-6 with TRBJ2-3; TRBD1 aligns across 9 bases. CDR3 length: 16 residues. Trimming at V came to 1 base and at J to 5 bases, leaving 7 bases not matched to a gene. CDR1 and CDR2 from the germline V gene are SGHVS and FNYEAQ. Here the CDR3 DNA reads TGTGCCAGCAGCTTAGAGGTACAGGGGGCAGTAGATACGCAGTATTTT. Translation: CASSLEVQGAVDTQYF.

The chain has TRBV29-1 and TRBJ2-7; a weak D match, TRBD1 (5 bases). Trimming removed 1 base from V and 1 base from J, with 5 bases in between. CDR1 and CDR2 (germline): SQVTM, ANQGSEA. This CDR3 has 12 residues. CDR3 loop: CSVEAGSYEQYF. In nucleotides, the CDR3 is TGCAGCGTTGAAGCAGGGTCCTACGAGCAGTACTTC.

This clone was detected a few times. The chain is built from TRBV29-1 and TRBJ1-2, with TRBD1 matching 7 bases. This CDR3 has 12 amino acids. Germline V gene sequence: CDR1 SQVTM, CDR2 ANQGSEA. Germline trimming cut 3 bases from V and 6 bases from J; bases unmatched to any gene: 4. CDR3 sequence reads: CSVDKGAHGYTF. In DNA form, the CDR3 reads TGCAGCGTTGATAAGGGGGCGCATGGCTACACCTTC.

V is TRBV9 and J is TRBJ2-5; perhaps TRBD1 as D (5 bases). Trimming took off 4 bases at V and 13 bases at J, with 17 bases between the two ends. Looked up from germline, CDR1 is SGDLS and CDR2 is YYNGEE. This CDR3 is built from 12 residues. CDR3 sequence (DNA): TGTGCCAGCAGCCCCATGGACACGCCACTGTACTTC. Translated, it gives CASSPMDTPLYF.

This chain joins TRBV9 and TRBJ2-1; no clear D gene. The CDR3 runs 14 residues. Per the germline V gene, CDR1 is SGDLS and CDR2 is YYNGEE. The ends were cut back, 1 base at V and 5 bases at J, with 10 bases in the middle. CDR3 nucleotide sequence: TGTGCCAGCAGCGTACGGCCGGTCGACAATGAGCAGTTCTTC. Protein: CASSVRPVDNEQFF.

This clone was seen a single time. The V and J genes are TRBV4-1 and TRBJ2-2; D is undetermined. Germline V gene lookup returns CDR1 MGHRA and CDR2 YSYEKL. The V end was cut by 1 base, the J end by 6 bases, with 6 bases between. This CDR3 comprises 13 residues. CDR3 region: CASSQGSPGELFF. Written as DNA, the CDR3 is TGCGCCAGCAGCCAAGGGAGTCCCGGGGAGCTGTTTTTT.

The chain employs TRBV2 and TRBJ2-5, with TRBD2 identical over 13 bases. Germline CDR1 is SNHLY and CDR2 is FYNNEI. The CDR3 contains 19 residues. Unmatched junction bases numbered 20, after V lost 9 bases and J lost 4 bases. CDR3 in DNA: TGTGCCAGTACCTGGGGCCCCGGGACTAGCGGGGAAAGAGTAGAGACCCAGTACTTC. It specifies CASTWGPGTSGERVETQYF. Supplemented by reference TRBV2 and TRBJ2-5, the full variable domain reads EPEVTQTPSHQVTQMGQEVILRCVPISNHLYFYWYRQILGQKVEFLVSFYNNEISEKSEIFDDQFSVERPDGSNFTLKIRSTKLEDSAMYFCASTWGPGTSGERVETQYFGPGTRLLVL.

The chain carries TRBV11-1 and TRBJ2-3; 9 bases align to TRBD2. Germline V lookup: CDR1 SGHAT, CDR2 FQDESV (reference sequence). The V segment lost 3 bases and the J segment 2 bases; nucleotides outside the gene matches: 9. CDR3 length: 17 residues. The CDR3 region is CASSFGALAGVTDTQYF. CDR3 bases: TGTGCCAGCAGCTTTGGTGCGTTAGCGGGAGTCACAGATACGCAGTATTTT.

V and J are TRBV5-1 and TRBJ2-1; D is perhaps TRBD2 (6 bases). The V and J ends lost 3 bases and 10 bases respectively, with 20 bases between them. The CDR3 has 15 residues. Per germline, CDR1 SGHRS and CDR2 YFSETQ. The CDR3 protein is CASSYGTSGTGEQFF. The CDR3 bases are TGCGCCAGCAGCTACGGGACTTCCGGTACTGGGGAGCAGTTCTTC.

The table lists this clone with a few counts. The genes are TRBV4-3 and TRBJ1-2; D might be TRBD1 (5 bases). This CDR3 region has 14 residues. V shed 2 bases and J shed 5 bases, with 12 bases lying between them. Germline V CDR1 and CDR2: LGHNA, YSLEER. In DNA, the CDR3 is TGCGCCAGCAGCCAAATCCGGGGCGCGTATGGCTACACCTTC. This sequence encodes CASSQIRGAYGYTF.

CDR3 region: CASSLVSDYEQYF. In DNA form, the CDR3 reads TGTGCCAGCAGCTTAGTGTCGGACTACGAGCAGTACTTC. The chain combines TRBV7-2 with TRBJ2-7; D gene ambiguous. Germline-derived CDR1 and CDR2 are SGHTA and FQGNSA. The length of the CDR3 is 13 residues. V lost 1 base, J lost 3 bases, and 7 bases lay in between.

The V gene is TRBV19, the J gene TRBJ1-4; D perhaps matches TRBD1 (5 bases). Deletions cut 2 bases from V and 0 bases from J, with 16 bases between. The CDR3 covers 18 residues. The V gene's germline CDR1 is LNHDA and CDR2 SQIVND (reference sequence). CDR3 loop: CASSIRRRGHATNEKLFF. As DNA, the CDR3 is TGTGCCAGTAGTATAAGGCGCCGAGGACACGCAACTAATGAAAAACTGTTTTTT.

This sequence joins TRBV7-9 and TRBJ2-7; a possible D gene is TRBD2 (5 bases). Trimming stripped 5 bases from V and 2 bases from J, with 16 bases between. The CDR3 totals 15 residues. The V gene's germline CDR1 is SEHNR and CDR2 FQNEAQ (reference sequence). CDR3 loop: CASSPLQRTAYEQYF. DNA of the CDR3: TGTGCCAGCAGCCCACTTCAGCGGACCGCCTACGAGCAGTACTTC.

This chain links TRBV27 with TRBJ2-5, with D possibly being TRBD2 (7 bases). Germline assignment: CDR1 MNHEY and CDR2 SMNVEV (reference sequence). Trimming pared 8 bases from V and 5 bases from J, leaving 18 bases between. The CDR3 consists of 14 residues. DNA of the CDR3: TGTGCCAGCCGACCGGGGGGCTCGGGGGAGACCCAGTACTTC. Residues: CASRPGGSGETQYF.

V gene TRBV27 combines with J gene TRBJ2-7, with D unclear. This CDR3 has 11 amino acids. Germline V lookup: CDR1 MNHEY, CDR2 SMNVEV (reference sequence). V lost 1 base and J lost 3, with 1 base in between. The CDR3 DNA reads as TGTGCCAGCAGTTTATACTACGAGCAGTACTTC. It yields the protein CASSLYYEQYF.

This clone has a handful of counts. This chain links TRBV6-5 with TRBJ1-2; D not certain. CDR1 is MNHEY, CDR2 SVGAGI, per germline. Trimming took 0 bases from V and 4 from J, leaving 6 bases between them. This CDR3 has 13 amino acids. The CDR3 DNA reads as TGTGCCAGCAGTTACTCCCAGGCCTATGGCTACACCTTC. Translation gives CASSYSQAYGYTF.